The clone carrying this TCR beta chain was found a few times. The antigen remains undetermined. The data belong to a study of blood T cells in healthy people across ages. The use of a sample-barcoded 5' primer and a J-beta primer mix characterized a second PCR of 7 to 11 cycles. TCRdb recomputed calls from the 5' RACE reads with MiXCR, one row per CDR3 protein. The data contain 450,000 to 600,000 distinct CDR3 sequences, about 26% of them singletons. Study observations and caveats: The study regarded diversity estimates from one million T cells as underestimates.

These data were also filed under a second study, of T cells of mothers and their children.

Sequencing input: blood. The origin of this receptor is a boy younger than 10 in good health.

DNA of the CDR3: TGTGCCAGTAGTCTGCGTCTAGCGGGGGGAACCAATGAGCAGTTCTTC. This sequence encodes CASSLRLAGGTNEQFF. The chain uses TRBV19 and TRBJ2-1, with 11 bases fitting TRBD2. V gave up 5 bases and J gave up 6 bases; unmatched junction bases: 9. Per germline, CDR1 LNHDA and CDR2 SQIVND (reference sequence). The CDR3 runs 16 residues.